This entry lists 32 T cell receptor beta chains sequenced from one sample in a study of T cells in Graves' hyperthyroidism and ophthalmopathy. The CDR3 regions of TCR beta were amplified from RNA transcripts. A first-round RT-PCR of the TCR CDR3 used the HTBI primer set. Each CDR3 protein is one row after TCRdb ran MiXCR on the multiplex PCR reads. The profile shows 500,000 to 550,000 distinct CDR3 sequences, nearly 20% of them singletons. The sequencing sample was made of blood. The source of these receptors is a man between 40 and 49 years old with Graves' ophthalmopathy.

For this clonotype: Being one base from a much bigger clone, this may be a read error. Written as DNA, the CDR3 is TGTGCCAGCAGTGTCACAGGGTTGGGCACTGAAGCTTTCTTT. Residues: CASSVTGLGTEAFF. V usage is TRBV6-2 or TRBV6-3 and J usage is TRBJ1-1; maybe TRBD1 (6 bases). From germline, CDR1 is MNHEY and CDR2 SVGEGT. With 5 bases removed from V and 4 bases from J, the gap between germline ends came to 14 bases. The CDR3 is 14 amino acids.

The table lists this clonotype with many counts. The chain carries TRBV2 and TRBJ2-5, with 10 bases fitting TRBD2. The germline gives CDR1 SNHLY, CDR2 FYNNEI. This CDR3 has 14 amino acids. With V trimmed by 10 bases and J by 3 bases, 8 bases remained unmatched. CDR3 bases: TGTGCCACCCCGGGACTAGCGCTAGAAGAGACCCAGTACTTC. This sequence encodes CATPGLALEETQYF.

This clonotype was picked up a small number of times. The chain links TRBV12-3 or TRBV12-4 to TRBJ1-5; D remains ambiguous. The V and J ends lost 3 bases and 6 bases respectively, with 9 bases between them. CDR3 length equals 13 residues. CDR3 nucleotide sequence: TGTGCCAGCAGTTTGATCAGTTCTCAGCCCCAGCATTTT. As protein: CASSLISSQPQHF.

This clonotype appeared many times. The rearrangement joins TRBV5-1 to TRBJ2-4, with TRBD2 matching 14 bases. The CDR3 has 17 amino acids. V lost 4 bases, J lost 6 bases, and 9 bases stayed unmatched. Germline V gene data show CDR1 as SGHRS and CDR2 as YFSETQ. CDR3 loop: CASSVLPGLAGANIQYF. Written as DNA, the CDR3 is TGCGCCAGCAGCGTTTTACCGGGACTAGCGGGGGCAAACATTCAGTACTTC.

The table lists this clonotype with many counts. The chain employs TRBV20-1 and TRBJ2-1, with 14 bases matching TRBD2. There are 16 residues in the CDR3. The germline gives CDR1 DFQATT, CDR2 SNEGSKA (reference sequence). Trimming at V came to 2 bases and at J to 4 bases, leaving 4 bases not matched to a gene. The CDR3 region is CSARPGLAGGYNEQFF. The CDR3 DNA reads TGCAGTGCTAGACCAGGACTAGCGGGGGGATACAATGAGCAGTTCTTC.

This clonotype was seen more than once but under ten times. The CDR3: CASSTDIPGTGELFF. The CDR3 nucleotides are TGTGCCAGCAGTACGGACATCCCCGGCACCGGGGAGCTGTTTTTT. This chain joins TRBV27 and TRBJ2-2, with D maybe TRBD1 (5 bases). Trimming took 5 bases from V and 4 from J, leaving 14 bases between them. Germline values: CDR1 MNHEY, CDR2 SMNVEV (reference sequence). This CDR3 has 15 residues.

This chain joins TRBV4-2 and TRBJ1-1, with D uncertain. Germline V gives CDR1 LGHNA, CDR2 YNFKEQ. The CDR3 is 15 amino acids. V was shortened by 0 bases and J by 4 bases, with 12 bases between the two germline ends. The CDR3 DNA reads TGTGCCAGCAGCCAAGATAGGAGGAAGACCACTGAAGCTTTCTTT. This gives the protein CASSQDRRKTTEAFF.

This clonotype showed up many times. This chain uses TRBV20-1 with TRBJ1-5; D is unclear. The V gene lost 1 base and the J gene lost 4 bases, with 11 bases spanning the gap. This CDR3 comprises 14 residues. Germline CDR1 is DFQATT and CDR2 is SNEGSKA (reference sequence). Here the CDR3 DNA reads TGCAGTGCTAGAGGGATTCAACGGAATCAGCCCCAGCATTTT. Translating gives CSARGIQRNQPQHF.

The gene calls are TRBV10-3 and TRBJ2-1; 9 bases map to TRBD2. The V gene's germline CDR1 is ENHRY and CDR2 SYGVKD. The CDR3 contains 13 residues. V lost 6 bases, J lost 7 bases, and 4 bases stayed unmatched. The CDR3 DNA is TGTGCCATCAGGGCGGGGGGGGTGAATGAGCAGTTCTTC. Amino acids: CAIRAGGVNEQFF.

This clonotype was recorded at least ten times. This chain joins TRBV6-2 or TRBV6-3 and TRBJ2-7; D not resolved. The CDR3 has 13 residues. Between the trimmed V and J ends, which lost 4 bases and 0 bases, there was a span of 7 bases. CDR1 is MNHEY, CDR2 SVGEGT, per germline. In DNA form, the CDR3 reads TGTGCCAGCAGTTCCCGTCCCTCCTACGAGCAGTACTTC. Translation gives CASSSRPSYEQYF.

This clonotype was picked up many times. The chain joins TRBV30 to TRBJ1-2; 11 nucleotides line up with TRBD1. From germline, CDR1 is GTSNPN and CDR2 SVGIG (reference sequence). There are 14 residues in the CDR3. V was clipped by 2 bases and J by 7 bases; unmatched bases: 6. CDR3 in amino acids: CAWSRDRGGGGYTF. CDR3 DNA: TGTGCCTGGAGTAGGGACAGGGGGGGAGGTGGCTACACCTTC.

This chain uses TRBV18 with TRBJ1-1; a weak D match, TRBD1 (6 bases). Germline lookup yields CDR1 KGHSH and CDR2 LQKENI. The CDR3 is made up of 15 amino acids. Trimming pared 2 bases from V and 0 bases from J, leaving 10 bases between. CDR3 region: CASSPGTLLNTEAFF. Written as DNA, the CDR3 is TGTGCCAGCTCACCAGGGACACTTTTGAACACTGAAGCTTTCTTT.

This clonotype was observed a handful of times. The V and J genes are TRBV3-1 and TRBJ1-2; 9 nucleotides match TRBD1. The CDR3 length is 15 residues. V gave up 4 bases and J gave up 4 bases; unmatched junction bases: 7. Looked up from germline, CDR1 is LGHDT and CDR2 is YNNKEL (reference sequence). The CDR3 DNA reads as TGTGCCAGCAGCCTTGCGCGGGACAGGGTCTATGGCTACACCTTC. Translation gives CASSLARDRVYGYTF.

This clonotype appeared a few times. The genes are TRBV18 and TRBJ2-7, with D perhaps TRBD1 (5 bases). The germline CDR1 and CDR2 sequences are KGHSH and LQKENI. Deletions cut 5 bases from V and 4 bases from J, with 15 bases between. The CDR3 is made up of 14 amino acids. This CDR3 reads CASSNLDSFYEQYF. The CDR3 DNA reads TGTGCCAGCTCAAACCTAGACAGTTTTTACGAGCAGTACTTC.

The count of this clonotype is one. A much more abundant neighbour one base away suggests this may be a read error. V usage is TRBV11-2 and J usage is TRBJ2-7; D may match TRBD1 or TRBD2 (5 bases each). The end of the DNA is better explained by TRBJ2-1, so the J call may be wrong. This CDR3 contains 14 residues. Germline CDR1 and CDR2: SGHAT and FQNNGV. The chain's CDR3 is CASQDRDPPYEQFF. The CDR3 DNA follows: TGTGCCAGCCAAGACCGGGACCCTCCCTACGAGCAGTTCTTC.

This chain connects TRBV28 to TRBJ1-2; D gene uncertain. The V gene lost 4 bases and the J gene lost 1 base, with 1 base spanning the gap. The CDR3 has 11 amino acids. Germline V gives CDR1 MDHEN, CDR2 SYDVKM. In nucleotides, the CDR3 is TGTGCCAGCAGTTATAACTATGGCTACACCTTC. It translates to CASSYNYGYTF.

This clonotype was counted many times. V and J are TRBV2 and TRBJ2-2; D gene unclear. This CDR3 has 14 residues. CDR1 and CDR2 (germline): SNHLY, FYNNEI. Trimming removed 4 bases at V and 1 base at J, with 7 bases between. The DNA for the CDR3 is TGTGCCAGCAGTGTCCGACAGAACACCGGGGAGCTGTTTTTT. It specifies CASSVRQNTGELFF.

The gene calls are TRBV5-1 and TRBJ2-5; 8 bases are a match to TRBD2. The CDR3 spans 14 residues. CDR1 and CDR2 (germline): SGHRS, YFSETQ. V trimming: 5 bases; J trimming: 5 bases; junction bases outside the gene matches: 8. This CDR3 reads CASRTGRARETQYF. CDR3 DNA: TGCGCCAGCAGAACCGGGAGGGCCCGGGAGACCCAGTACTTC. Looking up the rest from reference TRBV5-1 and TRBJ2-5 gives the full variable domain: KAGVTQTPRYLIKTRGQQVTLSCSPISGHRSVSWYQQTPGQGLQFLFEYFSETQRNKGNFPGRFSGRQFSNSRSEMNVSTLELGDSALYLCASRTGRARETQYFGPGTRLLVL.

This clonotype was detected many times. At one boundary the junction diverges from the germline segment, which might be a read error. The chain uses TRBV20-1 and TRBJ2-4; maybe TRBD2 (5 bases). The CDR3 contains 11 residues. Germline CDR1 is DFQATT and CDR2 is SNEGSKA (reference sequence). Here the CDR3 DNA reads TGCAGTGCCAGAGGGTTTGGCATTCAGTACTTC. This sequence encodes CSARGFGIQYF.

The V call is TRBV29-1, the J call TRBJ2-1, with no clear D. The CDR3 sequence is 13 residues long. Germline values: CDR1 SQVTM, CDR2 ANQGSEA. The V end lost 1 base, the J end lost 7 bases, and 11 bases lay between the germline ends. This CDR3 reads CSVEGHRSNEQFF. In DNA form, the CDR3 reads TGCAGCGTTGAAGGGCATAGGAGTAATGAGCAGTTCTTC.

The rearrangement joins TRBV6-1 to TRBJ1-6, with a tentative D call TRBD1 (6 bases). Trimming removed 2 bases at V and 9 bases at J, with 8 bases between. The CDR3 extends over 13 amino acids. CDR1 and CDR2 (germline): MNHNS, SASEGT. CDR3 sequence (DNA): TGTGCCAGCAGTGAAACAGGGATTTCACCCCTCCACTTT. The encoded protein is CASSETGISPLHF.

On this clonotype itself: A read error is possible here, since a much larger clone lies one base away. The CDR3 region is CASSPPGGSHLETQYF. DNA of the CDR3: TGTGCCAGCTCACCACCGGGGGGGTCCCACCTGGAGACCCAGTACTTC. The chain couples TRBV18 to TRBJ2-5; 7 nucleotides line up with TRBD2. With V trimmed by 0 bases and J by 5 bases, 9 bases remained unmatched. The CDR3 runs 16 residues. CDR1 is KGHSH and CDR2 is LQKENI in the germline V gene.

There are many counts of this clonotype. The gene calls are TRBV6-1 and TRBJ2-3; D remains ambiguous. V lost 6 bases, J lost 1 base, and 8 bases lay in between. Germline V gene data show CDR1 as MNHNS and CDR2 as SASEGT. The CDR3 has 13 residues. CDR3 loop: CASRDSRTDTQYF. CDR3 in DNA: TGTGCCAGCAGGGATAGCCGCACAGATACGCAGTATTTT.

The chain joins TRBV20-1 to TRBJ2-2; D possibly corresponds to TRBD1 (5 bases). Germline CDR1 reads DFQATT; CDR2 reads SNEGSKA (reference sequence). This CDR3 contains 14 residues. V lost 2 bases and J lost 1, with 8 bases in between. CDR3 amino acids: CSARWGRNTGELFF. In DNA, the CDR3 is TGCAGTGCTAGATGGGGCAGGAACACCGGGGAGCTGTTTTTT.

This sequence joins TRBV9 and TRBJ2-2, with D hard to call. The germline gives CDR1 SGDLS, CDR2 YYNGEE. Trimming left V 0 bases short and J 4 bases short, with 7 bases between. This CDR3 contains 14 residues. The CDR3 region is CASSVGGITGELFF. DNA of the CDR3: TGTGCCAGCAGCGTAGGGGGTATCACCGGGGAGCTGTTTTTT.

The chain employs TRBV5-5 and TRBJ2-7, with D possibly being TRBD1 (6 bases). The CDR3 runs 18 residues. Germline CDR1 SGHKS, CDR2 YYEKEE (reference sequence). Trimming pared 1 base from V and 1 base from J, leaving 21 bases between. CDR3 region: CASSLRGKGTSLSYEQYF. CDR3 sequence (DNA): TGTGCCAGCAGCTTGAGGGGGAAGGGCACCAGTCTTTCCTACGAGCAGTACTTC.

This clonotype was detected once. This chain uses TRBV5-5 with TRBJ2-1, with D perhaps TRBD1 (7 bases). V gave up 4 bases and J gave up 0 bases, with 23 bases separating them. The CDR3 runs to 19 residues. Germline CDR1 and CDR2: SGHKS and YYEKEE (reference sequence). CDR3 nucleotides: TGTGCCAGCAGCACGGGACAGCGAAGGGGGGAAAGCTCCTACAATGAGCAGTTCTTC. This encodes CASSTGQRRGESSYNEQFF. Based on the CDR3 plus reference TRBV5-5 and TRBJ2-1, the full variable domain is DAGVTQSPTHLIKTRGQQVTLRCSPISGHKSVSWYQQVLGQGPQFIFQYYEKEERGRGNFPDRFSARQFPNYSSELNVNALLLGDSALYLCASSTGQRRGESSYNEQFFGPGTRLTVL.

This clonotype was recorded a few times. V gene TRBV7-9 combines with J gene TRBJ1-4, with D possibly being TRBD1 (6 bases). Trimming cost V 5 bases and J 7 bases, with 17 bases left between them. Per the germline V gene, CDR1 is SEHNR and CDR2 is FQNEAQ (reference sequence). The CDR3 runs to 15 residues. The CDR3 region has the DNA TGTGCCAGCAGCGGGGCAGGGGCGTCAGGTGAAAAACTGTTTTTT. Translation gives CASSGAGASGEKLFF.

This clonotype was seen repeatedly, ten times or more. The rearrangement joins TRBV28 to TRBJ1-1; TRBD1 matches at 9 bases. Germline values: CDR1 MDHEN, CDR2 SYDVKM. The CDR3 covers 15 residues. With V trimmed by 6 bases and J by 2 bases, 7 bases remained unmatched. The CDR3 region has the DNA TGTGCCAGCAGCAAACAGGGGGCTCAAAACACTGAAGCTTTCTTT. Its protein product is CASSKQGAQNTEAFF.

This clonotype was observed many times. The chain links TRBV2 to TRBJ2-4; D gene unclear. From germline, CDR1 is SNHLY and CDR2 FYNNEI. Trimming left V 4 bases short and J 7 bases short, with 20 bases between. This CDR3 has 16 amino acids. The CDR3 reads CASSATPSAMGNIQYF. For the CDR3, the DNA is TGTGCCAGCAGTGCGACTCCCTCCGCGATGGGGAACATTCAGTACTTC.

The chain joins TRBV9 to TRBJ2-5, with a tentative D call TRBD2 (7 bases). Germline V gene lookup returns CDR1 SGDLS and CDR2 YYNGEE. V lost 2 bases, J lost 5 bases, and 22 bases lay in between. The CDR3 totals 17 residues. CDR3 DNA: TGTGCCAGCAGCGTGGGGAGGGGGGGGGCCTTGATCGAGACCCAGTACTTC. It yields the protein CASSVGRGGALIETQYF.

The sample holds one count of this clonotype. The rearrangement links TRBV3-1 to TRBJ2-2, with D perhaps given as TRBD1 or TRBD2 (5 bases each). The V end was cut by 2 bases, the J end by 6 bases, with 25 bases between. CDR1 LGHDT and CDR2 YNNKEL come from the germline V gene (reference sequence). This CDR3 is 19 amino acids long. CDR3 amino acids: CASSQITLGQRTNAGELFF. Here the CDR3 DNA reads TGTGCCAGCAGCCAAATCACCTTGGGTCAGCGGACAAACGCCGGGGAGCTGTTTTTT.